Listed below are T cell receptor beta chains from one sample, sequenced in a study of T-cell reconstitution after alpha-beta-depleted transplantation in children. In TCRdb, the PCR reads were re-called with MiXCR into one record per CDR3 protein. Seen here are some 290,000 distinct CDR3 sequences, more than 20% observed once, and the top ten hold around 9.9%. This sample comprised PBMCs, mostly from graft donor cells, obtained 180 days after TCRalphabeta/CD19-depleted stem cell transplant. These receptors all come from a male patient younger than 18 who had a stem cell transplant for acute lymphoblastic leukemia, so the T cells may come from the graft donor. The CDR3 runs from the conserved cysteine through the conserved F or W. The order of the fields is V gene, clone size, J gene, D gene, CDR3 protein. The D gene is left open where the match is weak. Size is stated for part of the rows, as once, few or many counts, or as a class when the clone is expanded.

TRBV4-2	-	TRBJ2-1	-	CASSRGTYNEQFF
TRBV6-1	few	TRBJ2-1	TRBD2	CASRTLTSGSGEQFF
TRBV2	-	TRBJ2-1	TRBD2	CACSWGLAGRVRDNEQFF
TRBV7-8	-	TRBJ1-5	-	CASSRTGTVKPQHF
TRBV7-2	-	TRBJ1-1	-	CASSLRPGVELNTEAFF
TRBV4-2	-	TRBJ1-5	-	CASSQVLRGGNQPQHF
TRBV5-1	few	TRBJ1-1	-	CASSFLGAEAFF
TRBV27	-	TRBJ2-5	-	CATGQGGGPGTQYF
TRBV9	-	TRBJ2-3	TRBD2	CASSVGLAVSTDTQYF
TRBV12-3/TRBV12-4	-	TRBJ1-2	-	CASSPGASYGYTF
TRBV12-3/TRBV12-4	-	TRBJ2-1	TRBD2	CASIDPGTTHNEQFF
TRBV11-2	-	TRBJ2-1	-	CASSLLVPNEQFF
TRBV4-1	-	TRBJ2-3	TRBD2	CASSRGLVENTQYF
TRBV12-3/TRBV12-4	-	TRBJ2-1	-	CASSVTGNEQFF
TRBV4-2	-	TRBJ2-1	-	CASSQAPTVGRLFNEQFF